Listed below are T cell receptor beta chains from one sample, sequenced in a study of CD8 T cells in ankylosing spondylitis. TCRdb ran MiXCR on the 5' RACE reads and lists one entry per CDR3 protein. The sample lists 300,000 to 400,000 distinct CDR3 sequences; 11% were seen once. The material sequenced was blood, either unsorted or a sorted T cell fraction (not recorded which). These receptors came from a female donor with ankylosing spondylitis or in good health (not recorded which). Both conserved end residues are trimmed from each CDR3.

>TRBJ2-1|TRBV10-3
AITSSDSYNEQF
>TRBJ2-1|TRBV5-1
ASSFEEVSYNEQF
>TRBJ1-2|TRBV10-3
AISEDGTDYGYT
>TRBJ2-7|TRBV11-1
ASSLVAPRDEQY
>TRBJ2-3|TRBV4-3
ASSQLTGDTQY
>TRBJ2-3|TRBV10-2
ASSESMAADTQY
>TRBJ2-3|TRBV9
ASSVVGVSTDTQY
>TRBJ1-1|TRBV12-3/TRBV12-4
ASTGTGSTEAF
>TRBJ2-4|TRBV24-1
ATSDGRGKAKNIQY
>TRBJ1-4|TRBV20-1
SARDRGTNEKLF
>TRBJ1-1|TRBV29-1
SVQAGVNTEAF
>TRBJ1-5|TRBV10-3
AISESTGRVVWGNQPQH
>TRBJ2-3|TRBV29-1
SGVEDGTDTQY
>TRBJ1-2|TRBV6-6
ASSFPDGGYT